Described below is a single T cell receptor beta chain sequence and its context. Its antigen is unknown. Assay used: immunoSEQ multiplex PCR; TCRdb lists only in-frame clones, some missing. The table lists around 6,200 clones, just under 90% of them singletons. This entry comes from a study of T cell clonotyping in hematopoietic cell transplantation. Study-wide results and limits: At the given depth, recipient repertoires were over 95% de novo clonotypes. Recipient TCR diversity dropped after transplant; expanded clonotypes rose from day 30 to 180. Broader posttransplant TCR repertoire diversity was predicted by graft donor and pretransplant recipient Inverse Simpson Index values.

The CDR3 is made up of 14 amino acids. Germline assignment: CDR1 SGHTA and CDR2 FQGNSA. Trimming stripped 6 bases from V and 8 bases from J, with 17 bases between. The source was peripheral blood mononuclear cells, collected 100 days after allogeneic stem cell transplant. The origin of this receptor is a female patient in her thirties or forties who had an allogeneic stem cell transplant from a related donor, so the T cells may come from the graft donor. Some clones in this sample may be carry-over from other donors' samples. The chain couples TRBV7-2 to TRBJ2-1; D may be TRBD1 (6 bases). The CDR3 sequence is CASRPRARGHEQFF. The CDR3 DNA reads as TGTGCCAGCAGGCCCCGGGCCAGGGGCCATGAGCAGTTCTTC.